This T cell receptor beta chain was identified during a study of neurological immune-mediated disorders. Findings of the study overall: Any association between clinical or MRI features and the multiple sclerosis repertoire cluster was absent.

This clonotype was picked up a small number of times. What it binds is unknown. Synthesis of cDNA was performed by 5'RACE using 10-nucleotide random UMIs. Over 160 million TCR-beta sequences from 15-18 subjects came from every sequencing run. TCRdb reprocessed the 5' RACE reads via MiXCR and lists one record per CDR3 protein. The sample yields 70,000 or so distinct CDR3 sequences, 5.2% seen once. The CDR3 totals 15 residues. Trimming pared 3 bases from V and 5 bases from J, leaving 14 bases between. Germline CDR1 SGHRS, CDR2 YFSETQ. V is TRBV5-1 and J is TRBJ2-2, with D possibly being TRBD1 or TRBD2 (5 bases each). This TCR came from a woman between 25 and 40 years old with multiple sclerosis. What was sequenced was PBMCs. CDR3: CASSYARRETGELFF. In nucleotides, the CDR3 is TGCGCCAGCAGCTATGCTCGCAGGGAGACCGGGGAGCTGTTTTTT.